The clone carrying this T cell receptor (beta chain) was detected only once. The data derive from a study of T cell changes during pregnancy in multiple sclerosis. Looked up from germline, CDR1 is MNHEY and CDR2 is SVGAGI. Trimming stripped 6 bases from V and 8 bases from J, with 19 bases between. The length of the CDR3 is 15 residues. TCRdb's table, derived via immunoSEQ multiplex PCR, lists solely in-frame clones and lacks some. This table holds tens of thousands of clones, approximately 92% found once. This TCR was recovered from a female donor in good health, enrolled as a control in a pregnancy study. The chain links TRBV6-5 to TRBJ1-4; maybe TRBD1 (6 bases). This material consisted of peripheral blood, taken in the second trimester of pregnancy. The CDR3 loop is CASRQPGDLNEKLFF. As DNA, the CDR3 is TGTGCCAGCAGACAGCCAGGGGATTTGAACGAAAAACTGTTTTTT.